The 9 T cell receptor beta chains presented below share a single source sample, sequenced in a study of blood T cell repertoires in COVID-19. Generated by immunoSEQ multiplex PCR, the TCRdb table keeps only in-frame clones and is missing some. The sample lists some 150,000 clones; roughly 89% were seen once. The source material was PBMCs or T cells enriched from blood (not recorded which). These receptors all stem from a woman between 45 and 60 years old who had been exposed to COVID-19.

The chain employs TRBV30 and TRBJ1-4; D is perhaps TRBD1 (5 bases). Germline values: CDR1 GTSNPN, CDR2 SVGIG (reference sequence). This CDR3 comprises 15 residues. V shed 4 bases and J shed 3 bases, with 15 bases lying between them. The CDR3 DNA reads as TGTGCCTGGAAGAATGAATGGGGCCCTAATGAAAAACTGTTTTTT. It specifies CAWKNEWGPNEKLFF.

The genes are TRBV30 and TRBJ2-5, with a tentative D call TRBD1 (6 bases). Germline CDR1 is GTSNPN and CDR2 is SVGIG (reference sequence). Trimming shortened V by 2 bases and J by 2 bases, and 12 bases separated the two germline ends. There are 14 residues in the CDR3. CDR3 sequence reads: CAWSRTVRQETQYF. CDR3 sequence (DNA): TGTGCCTGGAGTCGGACAGTCAGGCAAGAGACCCAGTACTTC.

This rearrangement joins TRBV30 to TRBJ1-2; no clear D gene. V was cut by 1 base and J by 8 bases, with 11 bases left in between. CDR1 is GTSNPN and CDR2 is SVGIG in the germline V gene (reference sequence). The CDR3 sequence is 12 residues long. CDR3 DNA: TGTGCCTGGAGTGGACTCTCGGGGGGCTACACCTTC. This codes for CAWSGLSGGYTF.

The chain joins TRBV28 to TRBJ1-2; D call uncertain. This CDR3 has 14 amino acids. Germline loops: CDR1 MDHEN, CDR2 SYDVKM. V was cut by 5 bases and J by 3 bases, with 13 bases left in between. The CDR3 protein is CASSPGRAYYGYTF. The DNA of the CDR3 is TGTGCCAGCAGTCCGGGGAGGGCCTACTATGGCTACACCTTC.

The chain uses TRBV5-4 and TRBJ2-7, with TRBD2 matching 10 bases. The CDR3 length is 14 residues. Germline assignment: CDR1 SGHNT and CDR2 YYREEE (reference sequence). The V segment lost 2 bases and the J segment 7 bases; nucleotides outside the gene matches: 6. CDR3 protein: CASSLTGLAREQYF. For the CDR3, the DNA is TGTGCCAGCAGCTTAACGGGACTAGCGAGGGAGCAGTACTTC.

The chain is built from TRBV7-2 and TRBJ2-5; 12 bases agree with TRBD2. Germline values: CDR1 SGHTA, CDR2 FQGNSA. Trimming at V came to 4 bases and at J to 4 bases, leaving 4 bases not matched to a gene. CDR3 length equals 15 residues. The CDR3 here is CASSSTSGGLETQYF. The CDR3 bases are TGTGCCAGCAGCTCCACTAGCGGGGGGCTAGAGACCCAGTACTTC.

The DNA for the CDR3 is TGCGCCTCTACGGGAGGGGGCGAGCAGTTCTTC. Translating gives CASTGGGEQFF. The chain has TRBV10-2 and TRBJ2-1; weak D call: TRBD2 (8 bases). Trimming stripped 11 bases from V and 10 bases from J, with 15 bases between. The CDR3 runs 11 residues. Looked up from germline, CDR1 is WSHSY and CDR2 is SAAADI.

The genes are TRBV6-5 and TRBJ2-1, with a weak D call TRBD2 (6 bases). This CDR3 region has 15 residues. The germline V gene encodes CDR1 MNHEY and CDR2 SVGAGI. The V end was cut by 0 bases, the J end by 5 bases, with 11 bases between. CDR3 coding DNA: TGTGCCAGCAGTTACTCGGGGGGAGTGGACAATGAGCAGTTCTTC. Translated: CASSYSGGVDNEQFF.

The chain employs TRBV3-1 (or the pseudogene TRBV3-2) and TRBJ2-5; 8 bases agree with TRBD2. Germline trimming cut 4 bases from V and 2 bases from J; bases unmatched to any gene: 6. This CDR3 region has 15 residues. Germline V gene sequence: CDR1 LGHDT, CDR2 YNNKEL (reference sequence). CDR3 bases: TGTGCCAGCAGCCTACTAGCGGCTCTACAAGAGACCCAGTACTTC. Its protein is CASSLLAALQETQYF.